These T cell receptor beta chains were read from a single sample in a study of T cells in Graves' hyperthyroidism and ophthalmopathy. TCRdb independently ran MiXCR on the multiplex PCR reads; one entry per CDR3 protein. The data show some 500,000 distinct CDR3 sequences, 24% seen once. Sequencing input: blood. These receptors were collected from a woman in her 30s with Graves' ophthalmopathy. CDR3s include the opening cysteine and the closing phenylalanine or tryptophan.

v_call	cdr3_aa
TRBV2	CAGGGEAFF
TRBV20-1	CSARDYQGVYEQYF
TRBV5-5	CASSGRVRSYEQYF
TRBV29-1	CSVGSDNYGYTF
TRBV5-1	CASSLGLGQTRNTEAFF
TRBV28	CASSLDSGGSYYGYTF
TRBV13	CASSPSWAGRSLVGKLFF
TRBV3-1	CASSQDQIPSETQYF
TRBV19	CASSMIRGGTEAFF
TRBV3-1	CASSQGVGRGYEQYF
TRBV6-5	CASSYRRGEQYF
TRBV28	CASSLPTGTGVYEQYF
TRBV12-3/TRBV12-4	CASGRDRGSPEQYF
TRBV10-3	CAIRTRLAGRYEQYF
TRBV11-3	CARPGTGQPQHF
TRBV12-3/TRBV12-4	CASRTNPPYEQYF
TRBV5-1	CATRPGGVGETQYF
TRBV6-2/TRBV6-3	CASSYSAGGNTEAFF
TRBV28	CASSLLWGGGNQPQHF
TRBV4-3	CASSQLDRVDYGYTF
TRBV5-1	CASSPRQGWNYGYTF
TRBV24-1	CATSDFTSGGETQYF
TRBV25-1	CASRGGGLDGYIF
TRBV9	CASSVDITGRKSVNQPQHF
TRBV13	CASSFLPGTEAEQYF
TRBV7-2	CASSATTGKETQYF
TRBV7-8	CASSLPPVIGETQYF
TRBV29-1	CSATKGQSNTEAFF
TRBV2	CASSERWNTEAFF
TRBV5-1	CASSPSKVGPEAFF
TRBV19	CASSMRFDPRNTEAFF
TRBV4-3	CASSQGTSDYNSPLHF
TRBV5-1	CASSSTGGDGNTIYF
TRBV28	CASIPTSGVYEQYF
TRBV4-1	CASSQEGGRNYGYTF
TRBV13	CASSRTLLQGPPHEAFF
TRBV7-9	CASSPRGGSYGYTF
TRBV20-1	CSARTDGLGYTF
TRBV6-5	CASSYRGQKSSGNTIYF
TRBV24-1	CATSDPDDRPQETQYF
TRBV20-1	CSAIGRAALNQPQHF
TRBV29-1	CSVEDQAGPGNTIYF
TRBV28	CASSSQGTSNQPQHF
TRBV12-3/TRBV12-4	CASSLGVAGYTF